Listed below are T cell receptor beta chains from one sample, sequenced in a study of identical twins. MiXCR, run by TCRdb on the 5' RACE reads, gives a single entry per CDR3 protein. The sample has 700,000 or so distinct CDR3 sequences; 21% are singletons. The same specimen was also included in a second study, on T cells expressing NK-cell markers.

The sequenced material came from PBMCs. The receptors stem from a woman between 18 and 29 years old in good health. Each CDR3 is given with its conserved first and last residue. The D gene is left open where the match is weak. Clone size is stated in some rows and not others, as once, few, many or a class when expanded.

V gene	J gene	clone size	D gene	CDR3 DNA	CDR3 protein
TRBV5-6	TRBJ1-6	few	NA	TGTGCCAGCAGCTTCAGGGGCCAGAATTCACCCCTCCACTTT	CASSFRGQNSPLHF
TRBV20-1	TRBJ2-7	few	NA	TGCAGTGCTATTAGCCCCTTAGGGCAGGCCTACGAGCAGTACTTC	CSAISPLGQAYEQYF
TRBV7-9	TRBJ2-1	few	NA	TGTGCCAGCAGCCCGGGTGGGGAATACAATGAGCAGTTCTTC	CASSPGGEYNEQFF
TRBV6-4	TRBJ2-1	many	TRBD2	TGTGCCAGCAGTTCCGAGACTAGCGGGAGCTACAATGAGCAGTTCTTC	CASSSETSGSYNEQFF
TRBV11-2	TRBJ2-3	many	NA	TGTGCCAGCAGCTTAGACTTGCCAGATACGCAGTATTTT	CASSLDLPDTQYF
TRBV3-1	TRBJ1-2	NA	NA	TGTGCCAGCAGCCAACGAGGGTCAGGTGGCTACACCTTC	CASSQRGSGGYTF
TRBV11-3	TRBJ2-3	few	TRBD2	TGTGCCAGCAGCTTAGATCTGATTGCGCGGGGGGGAGATACGCAGTATTTT	CASSLDLIARGGDTQYF
TRBV6-2/TRBV6-3	TRBJ1-5	NA	NA	TGTGCCAGCAGCACCGACATGTATAGCAATCAGCCCCAGCATTTT	CASSTDMYSNQPQHF
TRBV20-1	TRBJ1-1	few	NA	TGCAGTGCTAGAGATCGAAGGGGACGGGACACTGAAGCTTTCTTT	CSARDRRGRDTEAFF
TRBV5-6	TRBJ2-2	NA	NA	TGTGCCAGCAGCTTCGGCTACATCGGGGAGCTGTTTTTT	CASSFGYIGELFF
TRBV12-3/TRBV12-4	TRBJ2-7	few	TRBD1	TGTGCCAGCAGCTCGACAGGGGGGGCCTACGAGCAGTACTTC	CASSSTGGAYEQYF
TRBV20-1	TRBJ1-1	few	NA	TGCAGTGTTTCGACGGGGTTCATGAACACTGAAGCTTTCTTT	CSVSTGFMNTEAFF
TRBV11-2	TRBJ2-5	few	NA	TGTGCCAGCAGCCCCGCCCAAGGCTTCAGGGACCAAGAGACCCAGTACTTC	CASSPAQGFRDQETQYF
TRBV20-1	TRBJ2-3	few	TRBD1	TGCAGTGCCACCCGGGGACAGGGCAAGGGCACGCAGTATTTT	CSATRGQGKGTQYF
TRBV5-1	TRBJ1-4	NA	NA	TGCGCCAGCAGCGGGGACTTTGCAACTAATGAAAAACTGTTTTTT	CASSGDFATNEKLFF
TRBV6-5	TRBJ2-1	few	TRBD2	TGTGCCAGCAGTTACTCATTAGCGCGGGGGACGAATGAGCAGTTCTTC	CASSYSLARGTNEQFF
TRBV6-2/TRBV6-3	TRBJ1-1	NA	NA	TGTGCCAGCAGTTCCTCCCGCGGAAGGAGCACTGAAGCTTTCTTT	CASSSSRGRSTEAFF
TRBV5-5	TRBJ2-4	NA	TRBD2	TGTGCCAGCAGCCTTCTAGCGGTGCCGGCCAAAAACATTCAGTACTTC	CASSLLAVPAKNIQYF
TRBV9	TRBJ2-2	few	NA	TGTGCCAGCAGCGTAGATCCAGGACCGAACACCGGGGAGCTGTTTTTT	CASSVDPGPNTGELFF
TRBV7-9	TRBJ2-7	NA	NA	TGTGCCTGCAGCAGTGGGGCATTCTACGAGCAGTACTTC	CACSSGAFYEQYF
TRBV29-1	TRBJ2-5	NA	TRBD1	TGCAGCGTTGAAAGGGACAGGGTGTCCCAGTACTTC	CSVERDRVSQYF
TRBV3-1	TRBJ2-1	few	NA	TGTGCCAGCAGCCAAAGAGCGGGCCGTTCCTACAATGAGCAGTTCTTC	CASSQRAGRSYNEQFF
TRBV15	TRBJ2-7	few	NA	TGTGCCACCAGCAGAGGCAATACAGGGATCCCCTACGAGCAGTACTTC	CATSRGNTGIPYEQYF
TRBV20-1	TRBJ2-7	NA	TRBD2	TGCAGTGCAATGCGGGGGGGAATAAGCTACGAGCGGTACTTC	CSAMRGGISYERYF